This T cell receptor beta chain stems from a study of regulatory T cells in long-lasting Graves disease. Study findings and constraints: With persistent disease, TRBV28, TRBJ1-2 and TRBJ2-5 were the favored segments.

Assembly of TCR beta libraries relied on iRepertoire HTBI primers together with Arm-PCR of CDR3 regions. MiXCR was run by TCRdb on the multiplex PCR reads, yielding one entry per CDR3 protein. The sample consists of some 400,000 distinct CDR3 sequences, 15% of them appearing once. This clonotype came up many times. The target antigen is unknown. V lost 5 bases, J lost 4 bases, and 9 bases lay in between. CDR3 length equals 12 residues. CDR1 SGHTA and CDR2 FQGNSA come from the germline V gene. Time point defined: newly diagnosed GD, antithyroid drugs for less than 3 months. With RNA extracted from PBMCs as input, the TCR library was made. The sample was also reused in another study, on T cells in Graves' hyperthyroidism and ophthalmopathy. That source adds: It was uncontrolled infection, other autoimmune disease, pregnancy or lactation that excluded patients.

V and J are TRBV7-2 and TRBJ2-7; D is perhaps TRBD2 (5 bases). The sequence was obtained from a woman aged 30 to 39 with Graves disease. Sequences were derived from peripheral blood mononuclear cells (PBMCs), sampled at new diagnosis, from a patient treated with antithyroid drugs. The CDR3 is CASSATNYEQYF. The CDR3 nucleotides read TGTGCCAGCAGCGCGACTAATTACGAGCAGTACTTC.